Included here is one T cell receptor (beta chain) sequence, with context. The data originate from a study of control samples from healthy donors and cancer patients. The CDR3 is 14 amino acids. Germline CDR1 reads LNHDA; CDR2 reads SQIVND (reference sequence). V gave up 3 bases and J gave up 5 bases; unmatched junction bases: 4. TCRdb's copy holds only in-frame clones and misses some; the assay was immunoSEQ multiplex PCR. The repertoire consists of under 130,000 clones, with around 89% occurring once and the leading ten covering approximately 19%. The sequencing input was PBMCs. This chain connects TRBV19 to TRBJ1-1; TRBD1 agrees at 9 bases. This clonotype was sampled from a man between 60 and 75 years old with lung cancer. The CDR3 nucleotides are TGTGCCAGTAGTATGGGGACAGGGAGAACTGAAGCTTTCTTT. This encodes CASSMGTGRTEAFF. Looking up the rest from reference TRBV19 and TRBJ1-1 gives the full variable domain: DGGITQSPKYLFRKEGQNVTLSCEQNLNHDAMYWYRQDPGQGLRLIYYSQIVNDFQKGDIAEGYSVSREKKESFPLTVTSAQKNPTAFYLCASSMGTGRTEAFFGQGTRLTVV.